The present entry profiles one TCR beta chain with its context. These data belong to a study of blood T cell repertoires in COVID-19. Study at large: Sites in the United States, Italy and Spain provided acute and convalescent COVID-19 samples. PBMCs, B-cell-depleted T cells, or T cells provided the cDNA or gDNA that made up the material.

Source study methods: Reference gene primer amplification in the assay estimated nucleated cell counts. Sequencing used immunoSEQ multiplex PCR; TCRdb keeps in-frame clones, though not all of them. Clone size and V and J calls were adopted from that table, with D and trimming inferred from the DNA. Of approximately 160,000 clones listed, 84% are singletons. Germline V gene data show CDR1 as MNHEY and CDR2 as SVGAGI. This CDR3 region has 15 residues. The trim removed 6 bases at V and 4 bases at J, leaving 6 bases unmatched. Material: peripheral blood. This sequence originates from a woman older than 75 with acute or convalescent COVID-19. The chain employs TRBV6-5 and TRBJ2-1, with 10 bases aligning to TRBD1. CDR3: CASSPRTGGYNEQFF. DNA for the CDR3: TGTGCCAGCAGCCCCCGGACAGGGGGTTACAATGAGCAGTTCTTC.